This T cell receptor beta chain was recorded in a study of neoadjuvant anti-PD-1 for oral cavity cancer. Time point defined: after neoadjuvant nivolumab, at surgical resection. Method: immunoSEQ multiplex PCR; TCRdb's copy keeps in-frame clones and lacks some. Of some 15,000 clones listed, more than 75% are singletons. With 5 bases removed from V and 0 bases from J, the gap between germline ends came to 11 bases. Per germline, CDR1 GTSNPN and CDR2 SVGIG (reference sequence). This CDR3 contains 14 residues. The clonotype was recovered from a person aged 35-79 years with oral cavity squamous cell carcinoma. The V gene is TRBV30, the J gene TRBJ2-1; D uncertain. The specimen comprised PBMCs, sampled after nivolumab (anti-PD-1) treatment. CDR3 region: CAWQRRGSYNEQFF. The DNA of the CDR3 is TGTGCCTGGCAAAGGCGTGGCTCCTACAATGAGCAGTTCTTC.